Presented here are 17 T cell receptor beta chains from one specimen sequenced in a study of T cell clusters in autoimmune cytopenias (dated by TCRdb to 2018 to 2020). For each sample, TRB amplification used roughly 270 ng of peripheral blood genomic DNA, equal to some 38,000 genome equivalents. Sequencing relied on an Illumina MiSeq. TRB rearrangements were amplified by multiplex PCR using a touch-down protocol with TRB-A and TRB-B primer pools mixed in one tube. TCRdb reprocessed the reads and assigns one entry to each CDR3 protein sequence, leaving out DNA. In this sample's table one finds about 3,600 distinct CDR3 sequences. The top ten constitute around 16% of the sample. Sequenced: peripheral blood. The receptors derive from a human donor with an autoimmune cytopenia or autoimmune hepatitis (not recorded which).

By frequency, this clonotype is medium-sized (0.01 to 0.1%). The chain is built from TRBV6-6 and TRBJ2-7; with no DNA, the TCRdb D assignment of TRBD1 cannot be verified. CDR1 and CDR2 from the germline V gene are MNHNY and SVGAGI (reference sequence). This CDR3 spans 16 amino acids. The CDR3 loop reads CASSSPAGARSGEQYF.

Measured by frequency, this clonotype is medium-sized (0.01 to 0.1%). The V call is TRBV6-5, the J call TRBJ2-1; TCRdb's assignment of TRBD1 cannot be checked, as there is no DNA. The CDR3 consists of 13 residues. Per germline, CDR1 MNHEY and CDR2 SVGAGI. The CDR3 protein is CASSRTHNNEQFF.

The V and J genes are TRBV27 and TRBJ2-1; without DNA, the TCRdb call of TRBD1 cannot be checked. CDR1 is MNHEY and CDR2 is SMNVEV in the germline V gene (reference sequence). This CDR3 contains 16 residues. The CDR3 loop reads CASSSGDRTDYNEQFF.

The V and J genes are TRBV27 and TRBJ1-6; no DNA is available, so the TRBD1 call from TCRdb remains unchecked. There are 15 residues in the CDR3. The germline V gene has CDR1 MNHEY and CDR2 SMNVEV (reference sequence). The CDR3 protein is CASSPGARLDSPLHF.

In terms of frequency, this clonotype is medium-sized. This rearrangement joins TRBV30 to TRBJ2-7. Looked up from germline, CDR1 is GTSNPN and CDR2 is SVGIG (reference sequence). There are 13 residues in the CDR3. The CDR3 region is CAWSDSGPYEQYF.

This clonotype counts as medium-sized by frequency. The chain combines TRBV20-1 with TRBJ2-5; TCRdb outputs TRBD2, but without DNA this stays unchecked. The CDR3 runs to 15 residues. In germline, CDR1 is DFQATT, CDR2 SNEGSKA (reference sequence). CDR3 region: CSARDWRDQKETQYF.

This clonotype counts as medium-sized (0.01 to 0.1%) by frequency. CDR3 amino acids: CASRIAGDTQYF. The chain is built from TRBV12-3 or TRBV12-4 and TRBJ2-3. The CDR3 extends over 12 amino acids.

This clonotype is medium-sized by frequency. CDR3 residues: CAIKETGEETQYF. The chain has TRBV10-3 and TRBJ2-5; TCRdb selects TRBD1, and the lack of DNA leaves this call unchecked. The CDR3 covers 13 residues. Germline CDR1 and CDR2: ENHRY and SYGVKD.

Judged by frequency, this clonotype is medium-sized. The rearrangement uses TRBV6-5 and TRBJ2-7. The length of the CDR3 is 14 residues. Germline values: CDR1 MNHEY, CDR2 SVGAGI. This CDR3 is CASSYSKGSYEQYF.

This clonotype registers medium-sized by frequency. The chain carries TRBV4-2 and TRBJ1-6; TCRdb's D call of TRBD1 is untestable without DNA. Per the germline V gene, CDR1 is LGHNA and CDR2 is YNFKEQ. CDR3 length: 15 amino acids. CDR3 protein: CASSQDGQGKSPLHF.

The CDR3 sequence is CASSQDGIPSMGYTF. V gene TRBV4-3 combines with J gene TRBJ1-2. CDR1 LGHNA and CDR2 YSLEER come from the germline V gene. The CDR3 consists of 15 residues.

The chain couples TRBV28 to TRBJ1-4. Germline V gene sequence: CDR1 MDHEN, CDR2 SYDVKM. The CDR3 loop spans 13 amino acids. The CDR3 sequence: CASSPSGGEKLFF.

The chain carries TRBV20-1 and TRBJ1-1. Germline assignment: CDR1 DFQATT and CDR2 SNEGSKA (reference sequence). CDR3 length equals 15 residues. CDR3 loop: CSARIRGRSNTEAFF.

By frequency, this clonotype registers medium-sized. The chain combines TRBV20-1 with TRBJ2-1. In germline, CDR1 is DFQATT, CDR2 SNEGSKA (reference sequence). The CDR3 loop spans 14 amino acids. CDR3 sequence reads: CSARTGGSYNEQFF.

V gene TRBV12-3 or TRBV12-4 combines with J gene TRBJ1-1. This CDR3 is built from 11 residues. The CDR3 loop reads CASTDGFEAFF.

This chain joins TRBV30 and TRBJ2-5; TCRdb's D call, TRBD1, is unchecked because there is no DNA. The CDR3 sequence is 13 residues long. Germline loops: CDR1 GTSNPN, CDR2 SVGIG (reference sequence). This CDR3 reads CAWTPPQRETQYF.

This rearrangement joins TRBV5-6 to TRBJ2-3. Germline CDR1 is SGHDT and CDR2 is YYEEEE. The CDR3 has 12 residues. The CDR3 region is CASSLLADTQYF. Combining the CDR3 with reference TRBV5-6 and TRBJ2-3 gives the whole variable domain DAGVTQSPTHLIKTRGQQVTLRCSPKSGHDTVSWYQQALGQGPQFIFQYYEEEERQRGNFPDRFSGHQFPNYSSELNVNALLLGDSALYLCASSLLADTQYFGPGTRLTVL.